This note documents a single TCR beta chain sequence. Its antigen is not identified. MiXCR was run by TCRdb on the reads, yielding one entry per CDR3 protein. The profile covers fewer than 950,000 distinct CDR3 sequences, with approximately 32% appearing a single time and 12% taken by the ten largest. The data are from a study of T cell repertoires in cytomegalovirus infection. Study background: Selection of CMV epitopes for the study included recently identified HLA-C-restricted and well-studied HLA-B-restricted ones. A matching HLA type, together with CMV infection, was signaled by public TCR beta signatures. General observations from the study: It was HLA-C-restricted CMV-specific TCR beta clonotypes that dominated the response ex vivo.

The V gene lost 1 base and the J gene lost 2 bases, with 15 bases spanning the gap. The CDR3 extends over 18 amino acids. From germline, CDR1 is MDHEN and CDR2 SYDVKM. V is TRBV28 and J is TRBJ2-6; D ambiguous. The TCR originated in a human donor in good health (CMV status not recorded). Some clones in this sample may be carry-over from other donors' samples. The source material was cultured CD8+ T cells from PBMCs, sampled from culture after CMV antigen stimulation. Written as DNA, the CDR3 is TGTGCCAGCAGTTTATATCGTACCCCCTTGACTGGGGCCAACGTCCTGACTTTC. It codes for CASSLYRTPLTGANVLTF.